Listed here are 12 T cell receptor beta chains from one sample, sequenced in a study of T-cell reconstitution after alpha-beta-depleted transplantation in children. Preparation of the TCRbeta library was carried out with unique molecular identifiers. MiXCR, run by TCRdb on the PCR reads, gives a single entry per CDR3 protein. The sample records approximately 120,000 distinct CDR3 sequences, roughly 10% being singletons. The sequencing used PBMCs, mostly from graft donor cells, collected 180 days after TCRalphabeta/CD19-depleted stem cell transplant. The receptor set was obtained from a girl under two years old who had a stem cell transplant for combined immunodeficiency, so the T cells may come from the graft donor.

This clonotype has a handful of counts. The gene calls are TRBV20-1 and TRBJ2-3, with D possibly being TRBD1 (5 bases). CDR3 size: 14 residues. V was cut by 4 bases and J by 2 bases, with 13 bases left in between. Germline CDR1 reads DFQATT; CDR2 reads SNEGSKA (reference sequence). As DNA, the CDR3 is TGCAGTGCTACCCGACAGACAGTCACAGATACGCAGTATTTT. This gives the protein CSATRQTVTDTQYF.

This clonotype was detected ten times or more. V gene TRBV5-1 combines with J gene TRBJ2-1, with D maybe TRBD1 (9 bases). The CDR3 length is 16 residues. CDR1 and CDR2 from the germline V gene are SGHRS and YFSETQ. Trimming took off 0 bases at V and 6 bases at J, with 16 bases between the two ends. CDR3 bases: TGCGCCAGCAGCTTGGCCGGGAGGGACAGGGCCAATGAGCAGTTCTTC. It yields the protein CASSLAGRDRANEQFF.

For the CDR3, the DNA is TGCAGTGCCTCAGGACAGGGGGCTGGCTACACCTTC. Translating gives CSASGQGAGYTF. V is TRBV20-1 and J is TRBJ1-2, with TRBD1 matching 11 bases. CDR3 length: 12 residues. Germline V gene lookup returns CDR1 DFQATT and CDR2 SNEGSKA (reference sequence). V dropped 6 bases and J dropped 7; count of bases not matched to a gene: 4.

This clonotype was detected many times. The chain employs TRBV20-1 and TRBJ1-1; D ambiguous. V lost 5 bases and J 3 bases, leaving 10 bases between the germline ends. Germline V CDR1 and CDR2: DFQATT, SNEGSKA (reference sequence). The CDR3 consists of 12 residues. The CDR3 sequence is CSADRADTEAFF. The DNA of the CDR3 is TGCAGTGCTGACCGGGCAGACACTGAAGCTTTCTTT.

This clonotype was seen repeatedly, ten times or more. The chain is built from TRBV7-2 and TRBJ2-3; 8 nucleotides agree with TRBD1. Per germline, CDR1 SGHTA and CDR2 FQGNSA. V was clipped by 3 bases and J by 3 bases; unmatched bases: 5. The CDR3 is made up of 15 amino acids. CDR3 region: CASSFTGGATDTQYF. For the CDR3, the DNA is TGTGCCAGCAGCTTTACAGGGGGTGCGACAGATACGCAGTATTTT.

This clonotype was counted ten times or more. The CDR3: CASSYRGPNQPQHF. CDR3 bases: TGTGCCAGCAGCTACAGGGGCCCCAATCAGCCCCAGCATTTT. The chain combines TRBV7-2 with TRBJ1-5; 7 bases are shared with TRBD1. Trimming cost V 4 bases and J 3 bases; bases outside gene matches: 3. Germline V gene lookup returns CDR1 SGHTA and CDR2 FQGNSA. The CDR3 sequence is 14 residues long.

In this sample, this clonotype turned up a few times. The J gene is TRBJ2-5, the V gene TRBV29-1, with D maybe TRBD2 (5 bases). Germline CDR1 SQVTM, CDR2 ANQGSEA. The V gene lost 3 bases and the J gene lost 7 bases, with 9 bases spanning the gap. CDR3 size: 11 residues. As DNA, the CDR3 is TGCAGCGTTGATATGGGAGCGACCCAGTACTTC. Protein product: CSVDMGATQYF.

This clonotype occurred a few times. In nucleotides, the CDR3 is TGCAGCGTTGGGGGTACCAGCGAGCAGTACTTC. Translated: CSVGGTSEQYF. V usage is TRBV29-1 and J usage is TRBJ2-7, with no clear D. Trimming removed 4 bases at V and 6 bases at J, with 10 bases between. The CDR3 extends over 11 amino acids. Germline loops: CDR1 SQVTM, CDR2 ANQGSEA.

This clonotype was counted a few times. The chain carries TRBV4-3 and TRBJ2-2, with D perhaps matching TRBD1 (6 bases). Trimming left V 0 bases short and J 2 bases short, with 13 bases between. In germline, CDR1 is LGHNA, CDR2 YSLEER. The CDR3 consists of 17 residues. The CDR3 bases are TGCGCCAGCAGCCAAGAGCCGTCCGGGACAAACACCGGGGAGCTGTTTTTT. Translation: CASSQEPSGTNTGELFF.

The chain links TRBV10-3 to TRBJ2-1, with TRBD2 matching 7 bases. Germline V lookup: CDR1 ENHRY, CDR2 SYGVKD. Losses at the gene ends were 6 bases for V and 5 bases for J; bases not matched to a gene: 10. The CDR3 covers 15 residues. CDR3 nucleotide sequence: TGTGCCATCAGGCCGGGACGGGGGGTAGACAATGAGCAGTTCTTC. Amino acids: CAIRPGRGVDNEQFF.

This clonotype appeared a few times. The J gene is TRBJ1-2, the V gene TRBV9; possibly TRBD1 for D (6 bases). The CDR3 is 15 residues long. V dropped 3 bases and J dropped 8 bases, with 20 bases sitting between them. Germline V lookup: CDR1 SGDLS, CDR2 YYNGEE. The DNA for the CDR3 is TGTGCCAGCAGCGGAAAGACAGGATCTATGGAGGGCTACACCTTC. Its protein is CASSGKTGSMEGYTF.

CDR3 protein: CSATWGGNQPQHF. The CDR3 DNA reads TGCAGTGCTACGTGGGGGGGCAATCAGCCCCAGCATTTT. This sequence joins TRBV20-1 and TRBJ1-5; the D gene is possibly TRBD1 (5 bases). The germline gives CDR1 DFQATT, CDR2 SNEGSKA (reference sequence). This CDR3 contains 13 residues. The V end lost 4 bases, the J end lost 2 bases, and 9 bases lay between the germline ends.